Presented here are 27 T cell receptor beta chains from one specimen sequenced in a study of OX40 agonist ivuxolimab in advanced cancers. The protocol was immunoSEQ multiplex PCR, while the TCRdb copy is restricted to in-frame clones and leaves out a portion. The sample comprises more than 75,000 clones, around nine tenths of which are singletons, and approximately 0.38% rests with the top ten. This specimen consisted of CD4+ or CD8+ T cells sorted from blood, obtained in a trial of the OX40 agonist ivuxolimab. Receptors originate from an adult with an advanced solid tumor such as melanoma, head and neck, liver or kidney cancer.

J is TRBJ2-1 and V is TRBV7-9; possibly TRBD2 for D (5 bases). Trimming removed 1 base from V and 8 bases from J, with 12 bases in between. The V gene's germline CDR1 is SEHNR and CDR2 FQNEAQ (reference sequence). The CDR3 has 14 residues. The CDR3 loop reads CASSLDGGPDEQFF. In DNA, the CDR3 is TGTGCCAGCAGCTTAGATGGAGGTCCGGATGAGCAGTTCTTC.

This rearrangement joins TRBV7-8 to TRBJ1-2; no firm D call. Trimming cost V 3 bases and J 3 bases, with 11 bases left between them. Germline V gene sequence: CDR1 SGHVS, CDR2 FQNEAQ. The CDR3 loop spans 14 amino acids. The CDR3 spells CASSFGNKDYGYTF. As DNA, the CDR3 is TGTGCCAGCAGCTTCGGAAATAAGGACTATGGCTACACCTTC.

The rearrangement links TRBV5-8 to TRBJ2-7; TRBD2 agrees at 9 bases. The trim removed 0 bases at V and 2 bases at J, leaving 12 bases unmatched. The CDR3 sequence is 18 residues long. Germline V gene data show CDR1 as SGHTS and CDR2 as YDEGEE. The CDR3 DNA reads TGTGCCAGCAGCTTGGCTATTAGCGGGAGTAAGGCCGCCTACGAGCAGTACTTC. Amino acid sequence: CASSLAISGSKAAYEQYF.

This clone was detected only a few times. The rearrangement links TRBV9 to TRBJ2-6; 8 bases agree with TRBD1. The CDR3 contains 18 residues. Trimming removed 3 bases from V and 2 bases from J; junction bases left unmatched: 10. CDR1 SGDLS and CDR2 YYNGEE come from the germline V gene. For the CDR3, the DNA is TGTGCCAGCAGCGCCGCCGGACAGGGCCGCCCTGGGGCCAACGTCCTGACTTTC. Translated: CASSAAGQGRPGANVLTF.

The V call is TRBV30, the J call TRBJ2-3, with 16 bases lining up with TRBD2. The CDR3 runs 16 residues. Germline V CDR1 and CDR2: GTSNPN, SVGIG (reference sequence). Trimming took 3 bases from V and 4 from J; bases not matched to a gene: 4. The CDR3 region is CAWRPGLAGGADTQYF. The CDR3 DNA is TGTGCCTGGAGACCGGGACTAGCGGGGGGGGCAGATACGCAGTATTTT.

The chain couples TRBV2 to TRBJ1-5; D possibly corresponds to TRBD1 (5 bases). There are 13 residues in the CDR3. Germline V gives CDR1 SNHLY, CDR2 FYNNEI. V lost 5 bases and J lost 11, with 16 bases in between. CDR3 loop: CASSPRQTRAQHF. CDR3 in DNA: TGTGCCAGCAGTCCTAGACAGACCAGGGCCCAGCATTTT.

This chain connects TRBV2 to TRBJ1-2, with TRBD1 matching 7 bases. The CDR3 totals 13 residues. Germline CDR1 SNHLY, CDR2 FYNNEI. Germline trimming cut 4 bases from V and 6 bases from J; bases unmatched to any gene: 5. The CDR3 protein is CASSGDRVDGYTF. The CDR3 DNA follows: TGTGCCAGCAGTGGAGACAGGGTTGATGGCTACACCTTC.

This clone was picked up one time. Other nucleotide sequences from this sample produce the same CDR3. The chain employs TRBV19 and TRBJ1-2, with 8 bases lining up with TRBD1. Trimming at V came to 4 bases and at J to 2 bases, leaving 6 bases not matched to a gene. Germline lookup yields CDR1 LNHDA and CDR2 SQIVND (reference sequence). CDR3 length equals 15 residues. CDR3 in DNA: TGTGCCAGTAGTACCCCGGACAGGGTCAACTATGGCTACACCTTC. This translates into CASSTPDRVNYGYTF.

The rearrangement joins TRBV6-1 to TRBJ1-1; TRBD1 might be the D (6 bases). In germline, CDR1 is MNHNS, CDR2 SASEGT. The CDR3 length is 16 residues. Trimming left V 2 bases short and J 6 bases short, with 19 bases between. As DNA, the CDR3 is TGTGCCAGCAGTGAAAGGGCAGGGGATTTTACATCTGAAGCTTTCTTT. It codes for CASSERAGDFTSEAFF.

The chain carries TRBV11-3 and TRBJ2-1; TRBD1 agrees at 7 bases. Germline CDR1 and CDR2: SGHNT and YENEEA. The length of the CDR3 is 17 residues. The V and J ends lost 1 base and 2 bases, in that order; junction bases with no gene match: 8. CDR3 sequence (DNA): TGTGCCAGCAGCTTAGGGAGAGGGACAGTGACCTACAATGAGCAGTTCTTC. This sequence encodes CASSLGRGTVTYNEQFF.

The rearrangement links TRBV10-3 to TRBJ1-5; D perhaps matches TRBD1 (5 bases). The CDR3 spans 14 residues. V lost 4 bases and J lost 7, with 14 bases in between. From germline, CDR1 is ENHRY and CDR2 SYGVKD. CDR3 sequence (DNA): TGTGCCATCAGTGCCTCCGGGACCGGGCAGCCCCAGCATTTT. It translates to CAISASGTGQPQHF.

J is TRBJ2-7 and V is TRBV21-1; TRBD2 reflects the table's D call only, with no check against the DNA. TRBV21-1 is annotated as a pseudogene. The CDR3 sequence is 16 residues long. The CDR3 region is CASRIWGGRAKAGQYF. The CDR3 DNA is TGTGCCAGCAGAATCTGGGGGGGCAGGGCTAAAGCAGGGCAGTACTTC.

The genes are TRBV19 and TRBJ2-7; 12 nucleotides agree with TRBD2. Germline lookup yields CDR1 LNHDA and CDR2 SQIVND (reference sequence). The CDR3 loop spans 15 amino acids. J gave up 2 bases and V 6 bases, and 5 bases lay outside the gene matches. The DNA of the CDR3 is TGTGCCAGTAGACCTACTAGCGGGGGGACCTACGAGCAGTACTTC. It encodes CASRPTSGGTYEQYF.

This clone was counted between two and nine times. The chain recombines TRBV25-1 with TRBJ2-7; maybe TRBD1 (5 bases). V dropped 4 bases and J dropped 6 bases, with 13 bases sitting between them. Germline loops: CDR1 MGHDK, CDR2 SYGVNS. This CDR3 contains 13 residues. The CDR3 loop reads CASSAAGSGEQYF. The CDR3 coding sequence is TGTGCCAGCAGTGCGGCAGGGTCGGGCGAGCAGTACTTC.

V usage is TRBV7-2 and J usage is TRBJ2-5, with 11 bases aligning to TRBD2. The germline CDR1 and CDR2 sequences are SGHTA and FQGNSA. The CDR3 covers 18 residues. Trimming took 1 base from V and 7 from J; bases not matched to a gene: 14. CDR3 loop: CASSLGARLAGGRGTQYF. The CDR3 DNA reads TGTGCCAGCAGCTTAGGAGCTCGGCTAGCGGGAGGTAGAGGGACCCAGTACTTC.

The chain is built from TRBV2 and TRBJ2-5; 9 bases align to TRBD2. The CDR3 has 18 amino acids. The J segment lost 5 bases and the V segment lost 3 bases, leaving 16 bases of the junction unmatched. Germline V lookup: CDR1 SNHLY, CDR2 FYNNEI. CDR3 sequence (DNA): TGTGCCAGCAGTGAGGGGGAGAGCGGGAGGAGGCCCTGGGAGACCCAGTACTTC. It codes for CASSEGESGRRPWETQYF. Full variable domain (rest looked up from reference TRBV2 and TRBJ2-5): EPEVTQTPSHQVTQMGQEVILRCVPISNHLYFYWYRQILGQKVEFLVSFYNNEISEKSEIFDDQFSVERPDGSNFTLKIRSTKLEDSAMYFCASSEGESGRRPWETQYFGPGTRLLVL.

V gene TRBV9 combines with J gene TRBJ2-1; D unclear. Germline values: CDR1 SGDLS, CDR2 YYNGEE. The CDR3 is made up of 12 amino acids. Trimming left V 0 bases short and J 7 bases short, with 5 bases between. CDR3 sequence (DNA): TGTGCCAGCAGCGTAGGAACAAATGAGCAGTTCTTC. The encoded protein is CASSVGTNEQFF.

The chain couples TRBV11-3 to TRBJ2-2, with D possibly TRBD2 on 5 matching bases. The CDR3 length is 16 residues. CDR1 is SGHNT and CDR2 is YENEEA in the germline V gene. V was cut by 1 base and J by 5 bases, with 14 bases left in between. This CDR3 is CASSLVVAQITGELFF. The CDR3 DNA reads as TGTGCCAGCAGCTTAGTGGTAGCGCAGATTACCGGGGAGCTGTTTTTT.

This rearrangement joins TRBV7-2 to TRBJ2-2; no reliable D call. The CDR3 runs 18 residues. CDR1 is SGHTA and CDR2 is FQGNSA in the germline V gene. V lost 1 base and J 10 bases, leaving 25 bases between the germline ends. The CDR3 protein is CASSLEAIGAVKAPELFF. The CDR3 nucleotides read TGTGCCAGCAGCTTAGAGGCCATCGGTGCGGTCAAAGCACCGGAGCTGTTTTTT.

The chain links TRBV10-1 to TRBJ2-7; tentative D call: TRBD1 (5 bases). CDR1 WNHNN and CDR2 SYGVQD come from the germline V gene (reference sequence). Trimming took off 2 bases at V and 9 bases at J, with 14 bases between the two ends. The CDR3 is 13 residues long. For the CDR3, the DNA is TGCGCCAGCAGTGAGGGGGCTAGGTGGGTGCAGTACTTC. This codes for CASSEGARWVQYF.

This chain uses TRBV6-5 with TRBJ1-4; D remains ambiguous. In germline, CDR1 is MNHEY, CDR2 SVGAGI. The length of the CDR3 is 13 residues. Deletions cut 5 bases from V and 8 bases from J, with 12 bases between. CDR3 bases: TGTGCCAGCAGTACCACTGGTCGGGAAAAACTGTTTTTT. Translation: CASSTTGREKLFF.

V usage is TRBV10-3 and J usage is TRBJ2-2; D unclear. The CDR3 has 11 residues. CDR1 is ENHRY and CDR2 is SYGVKD in the germline V gene. V was trimmed by 3 bases and J by 10 bases, leaving 6 bases between them. The CDR3 nucleotides read TGTGCCATCAGTGATAGGGAGGAGCTGTTTTTT. Protein product: CAISDREELFF.

The chain has TRBV9 and TRBJ1-3, with D hard to call. CDR1 SGDLS and CDR2 YYNGEE come from the germline V gene. With 4 bases removed from V and 4 bases from J, the gap between germline ends came to 9 bases. The CDR3 loop spans 13 amino acids. The CDR3 spells CASSSGGGNTIYF. DNA for the CDR3: TGTGCCAGCAGCTCGGGTGGGGGAAACACCATATATTTT.

The chain combines TRBV11-3 with TRBJ1-2; D remains ambiguous. The CDR3 sequence is 16 residues long. With 5 bases removed from V and 4 bases from J, the gap between germline ends came to 20 bases. The germline CDR1 and CDR2 sequences are SGHNT and YENEEA. The CDR3 protein is CASSDGSWEDTYGYTF. CDR3 bases: TGTGCCAGCAGCGATGGCAGCTGGGAAGACACCTATGGCTACACCTTC. Using reference TRBV11-3 and TRBJ1-2 for the parts outside the CDR3, the full variable domain is EAGVVQSPRYKIIEKKQPVAFWCNPISGHNTLYWYLQNLGQGPELLIRYENEEAVDDSQLPKDRFSAERLKGVDSTLKIQPAELGDSAVYLCASSDGSWEDTYGYTFGSGTRLTVV.

The rearrangement uses TRBV4-3 and TRBJ1-5, with 10 positions matching TRBD1. The CDR3 covers 15 residues. Germline CDR1 LGHNA, CDR2 YSLEER. V lost 3 bases, J lost 4 bases, and 3 bases stayed unmatched. This CDR3 is CASSQGTGDNQPQHF. CDR3 in DNA: TGCGCCAGCAGCCAGGGGACAGGGGATAATCAGCCCCAGCATTTT.

This chain joins TRBV7-8 and TRBJ1-1, with D tentatively TRBD1 (6 bases). The ends were cut back, 6 bases at V and 3 bases at J, with 11 bases in the middle. Per germline, CDR1 SGHVS and CDR2 FQNEAQ. This CDR3 comprises 13 residues. CDR3 in DNA: TGTGCCAGCAGTTCGCCAGGGGACACTGAAGCTTTCTTT. Protein product: CASSSPGDTEAFF.

In its sample, this clone was seen a few times. The chain carries TRBV7-9 and TRBJ2-7; no clear D. Germline assignment: CDR1 SEHNR and CDR2 FQNEAQ (reference sequence). The CDR3 is 14 residues long. V lost 4 bases and J lost 2, with 12 bases in between. As DNA, the CDR3 is TGTGCCAGCAGCTACACAGAGCATACCTACGAGCAGTACTTC. It specifies CASSYTEHTYEQYF.